The 24 T cell receptor beta chains reported below all come from one sample, sequenced in a study of blood T cell repertoires in COVID-19. The repertoire was sequenced with immunoSEQ multiplex PCR; TCRdb's copy has only in-frame clones and lacks some. The sample holds approximately 260,000 clones; 75% to 95% are singletons and the top ten take over 1.5%. Sequencing input: PBMCs or T cells enriched from blood (not recorded which). These receptors came from a woman under 30 who had recovered from COVID-19.

J is TRBJ1-2 and V is TRBV2; D is possibly TRBD1 (6 bases). The germline gives CDR1 SNHLY, CDR2 FYNNEI. CDR3 length: 15 amino acids. Deletions cut 4 bases from V and 1 base from J, with 13 bases between. CDR3 protein: CASSGLRGLNYGYTF. The CDR3 DNA sequence: TGTGCCAGCAGTGGCCTCAGGGGCCTTAACTATGGCTACACCTTC.

The V call is TRBV18, the J call TRBJ1-3; no definite D call. The CDR3 spans 16 residues. Germline V gene data show CDR1 as KGHSH and CDR2 as LQKENI. V was cut by 3 bases and J by 2 bases, with 14 bases left in between. The CDR3 nucleotides are TGTGCCAGCTCACCGTTACAGACCCTTACTGGAAACACCATATATTTT. Its translation: CASSPLQTLTGNTIYF.

This clone is a singleton in its sample. This chain joins TRBV19 and TRBJ2-7; 14 bases align to TRBD2. V lost 7 bases to trimming and J lost 7 bases; unmatched junction nucleotides: 12. Germline V lookup: CDR1 LNHDA, CDR2 SQIVND (reference sequence). CDR3 length: 16 amino acids. As DNA, the CDR3 is TGTGCCAGTACCCCAGGGAGGACTAGCGGGAGGTGGGAGCAGTACTTC. Amino acids: CASTPGRTSGRWEQYF.

This rearrangement joins TRBV5-3 to TRBJ1-2; no clear D gene. TRBV5-3 is an ORF for which the function is uncertain. The CDR3 extends over 12 amino acids. V gave up 5 bases and J gave up 3 bases, with 8 bases separating them. The CDR3 DNA reads as TGTGCCAGAAGTTGTATTGACTATGGCTACACCTTC. As protein: CARSCIDYGYTF.

V gene TRBV19 combines with J gene TRBJ2-3; D gene unclear. The CDR3 sequence is 18 residues long. Trimming shortened V by 4 bases and J by 0 bases, and 20 bases separated the two germline ends. Germline loops: CDR1 LNHDA, CDR2 SQIVND (reference sequence). CDR3: CASSKNRVTSPSTDTQYF. The CDR3 nucleotides read TGTGCCAGTAGTAAGAATCGAGTGACATCTCCTAGCACAGATACGCAGTATTTT.

V and J are TRBV5-1 and TRBJ1-6; a weak D match, TRBD1 (6 bases). V lost 2 bases, J lost 13 bases, and 13 bases lay in between. The CDR3 covers 13 residues. Looked up from germline, CDR1 is SGHRS and CDR2 is YFSETQ. CDR3 sequence: CASSLNDQGPLHF. CDR3 coding DNA: TGCGCCAGCAGCTTAAACGATCAGGGGCCCCTCCACTTT.

The chain recombines TRBV9 with TRBJ2-2; 10 bases fit TRBD2. Trimming took 0 bases from V and 4 from J; bases not matched to a gene: 9. The CDR3 runs 18 residues. Germline values: CDR1 SGDLS, CDR2 YYNGEE. The CDR3 nucleotides are TGTGCCAGCAGCGTAGTATCAGCGGGGGGGCCAGTCACCGGGGAGCTGTTTTTT. Amino acid sequence: CASSVVSAGGPVTGELFF.

This clone was observed once. J is TRBJ2-3 and V is TRBV19; the D is unclear. This CDR3 has 13 amino acids. The V gene's germline CDR1 is LNHDA and CDR2 SQIVND (reference sequence). The germline V and J ends were trimmed by 6 bases and 0 bases, with 7 bases remaining between them. DNA for the CDR3: TGTGCCAGTAGAGCAAGCAGCACAGATACGCAGTATTTT. Amino acids: CASRASSTDTQYF.

The gene calls are TRBV23-1 and TRBJ1-6; D is unresolved. TRBV23-1 is identified as an open reading frame with a role that is uncertain. Trimming left V 4 bases short and J 6 bases short, with 10 bases between. The CDR3 spans 14 residues. DNA of the CDR3: TGCGCCAGCAGTCCTCCGGAGGGTAATTCACCCCTCCACTTT. It encodes CASSPPEGNSPLHF.

The V and J genes are TRBV2 and TRBJ2-3; possible D gene TRBD2, 7 bases. V was clipped by 7 bases and J by 4 bases, with 21 bases between them. The length of the CDR3 is 16 residues. Germline CDR1 reads SNHLY; CDR2 reads FYNNEI. The CDR3 loop is CASTSGGGGGADTQYF. DNA of the CDR3: TGTGCCAGCACTTCTGGGGGCGGGGGCGGCGCAGATACGCAGTATTTT.

The chain has TRBV7-2 and TRBJ1-1; TRBD1 agrees at 11 bases. The V and J ends lost 3 bases and 11 bases, in that order; junction bases with no gene match: 8. CDR1 and CDR2 (germline): SGHTA, FQGNSA. The CDR3 loop spans 14 amino acids. CDR3 DNA sequence: TGTGCCAGCAGCTTTGTCGGGACAGGGGGACTGGCTTTCTTT. This encodes CASSFVGTGGLAFF.

The chain uses TRBV5-5 and TRBJ2-3; 7 bases fit TRBD1. The CDR3 runs to 18 residues. J was trimmed by 1 base and V by 0 bases; bases with no gene match: 11. CDR1 is SGHKS, CDR2 YYEKEE, per germline (reference sequence). CDR3 residues: CASSLASWRTGGTDTQYF. CDR3 DNA sequence: TGTGCCAGCAGCTTGGCCTCGTGGAGAACAGGGGGCACAGATACGCAGTATTTT.

CDR3 DNA sequence: TGCGCCAGCAGCCTCGAGCCAGGGTCTGAAGCTTTCTTT. Amino acids: CASSLEPGSEAFF. The chain is built from TRBV5-1 and TRBJ1-1, with D possibly being TRBD1 (5 bases). Germline assignment: CDR1 SGHRS and CDR2 YFSETQ. Trimming removed 4 bases from V and 6 bases from J, with 13 bases in between. The CDR3 length is 13 residues.

The rearrangement joins TRBV7-6 to TRBJ1-1, with 12 nucleotides matching TRBD1. This CDR3 contains 15 residues. CDR1 and CDR2 (germline): SGHVS, FNYEAQ. The trim removed 5 bases at V and 5 bases at J, leaving 6 bases unmatched. The CDR3 nucleotides read TGTGCCAGCAGCCCCGGGACAGGGGGCGCGACTGAAGCTTTCTTT. It is translated as CASSPGTGGATEAFF.

V usage is TRBV5-5 and J usage is TRBJ1-1; TRBD1 might be the D (6 bases). The CDR3 has 13 residues. In germline, CDR1 is SGHKS, CDR2 YYEKEE (reference sequence). V was clipped by 3 bases and J by 3 bases, with 9 bases between them. The chain's CDR3 is CASSYTGYTEAFF. As DNA, the CDR3 is TGTGCCAGCAGCTACACAGGGTACACTGAAGCTTTCTTT.

With regard to this clone: One end of the junction is discordant with germline, which a read error may explain. CDR3: CASRLAGLGEQYF. The DNA for the CDR3 is TGTGCCAGCAGGTTAGCGGGGCTGGGTGAGCAGTACTTC. This sequence joins TRBV12-3 or TRBV12-4 and TRBJ2-7; 8 nucleotides match TRBD2. CDR3 length equals 13 residues.

This sequence joins TRBV4-1 and TRBJ1-2; TRBD1 aligns across 8 bases. The junction had 10 bases not matched to a gene; V was cut back by 1 base and J by 3 bases. Germline assignment: CDR1 MGHRA and CDR2 YSYEKL. The CDR3 length is 17 residues. The CDR3 DNA sequence: TGCGCCAGCAGCCAAGCCCCAGGGCCAGGGGGCTACTATGGCTACACCTTC. It is translated as CASSQAPGPGGYYGYTF.

V usage is TRBV5-8 and J usage is TRBJ1-4; D call uncertain. Trimming cost V 3 bases and J 8 bases, with 17 bases left between them. The CDR3 spans 15 residues. CDR1 is SGHTS and CDR2 is YDEGEE in the germline V gene. CDR3 amino acids: CASSSGDLGGEKLFF. DNA for the CDR3: TGTGCCAGCAGCTCCGGGGATCTAGGTGGGGAAAAACTGTTTTTT.

This clone is a singleton in its sample. This rearrangement joins TRBV2 to TRBJ2-1, with TRBD2 matching 12 bases. Germline V gene lookup returns CDR1 SNHLY and CDR2 FYNNEI. This CDR3 region has 15 residues. Trimming cost V 6 bases and J 8 bases; bases outside gene matches: 8. The CDR3 region is CASSELAGGQDEQFF. CDR3 DNA: TGTGCCAGCAGCGAACTAGCGGGGGGCCAGGATGAGCAGTTCTTC. The full variable domain, completed using reference TRBV2 and TRBJ2-1, is EPEVTQTPSHQVTQMGQEVILRCVPISNHLYFYWYRQILGQKVEFLVSFYNNEISEKSEIFDDQFSVERPDGSNFTLKIRSTKLEDSAMYFCASSELAGGQDEQFFGPGTRLTVL.

The chain recombines TRBV4-1 with TRBJ1-6, with unresolved D. Trimming shortened V by 6 bases and J by 3 bases, and 9 bases separated the two germline ends. CDR3 size: 14 residues. Germline assignment: CDR1 MGHRA and CDR2 YSYEKL. The CDR3 region has the DNA TGCGCCAGCAGTACTGAGGTCTATAATTCACCCCTCCACTTT. Its protein product is CASSTEVYNSPLHF.

The chain combines TRBV28 with TRBJ1-1; no clear D. CDR3 length equals 14 residues. The germline gives CDR1 MDHEN, CDR2 SYDVKM. The ends were cut back, 11 bases at V and 2 bases at J, with 18 bases in the middle. CDR3 nucleotides: TGTGCCGGAGGGAAGGGTTTGGAAAACACTGAAGCTTTCTTT. Translation gives CAGGKGLENTEAFF. Supplemented by reference TRBV28 and TRBJ1-1, the full variable domain reads DVKVTQSSRYLVKRTGEKVFLECVQDMDHENMFWYRQDPGLGLRLIYFSYDVKMKEKGDIPEGYSVSREKKERFSLILESASTNQTSMYLCAGGKGLENTEAFFGQGTRLTVV.

This clone was seen only a few times. Other DNA sequences in the same sample also yield this CDR3. The rearrangement links TRBV7-8 to TRBJ1-1; D possibly corresponds to TRBD1 (5 bases). The CDR3 extends over 13 amino acids. V lost 3 bases and J 4 bases, leaving 9 bases between the germline ends. Germline-derived CDR1 and CDR2 are SGHVS and FQNEAQ. CDR3 sequence reads: CASSLTGGTEAFF. For the CDR3, the DNA is TGTGCCAGCAGCTTGACGGGGGGCACTGAAGCTTTCTTT.

The CDR3 DNA is TGTGCCAGCAGCGCAGAGACAGGGCCTGAAGCTTTCTTT. It specifies CASSAETGPEAFF. The rearrangement joins TRBV13 to TRBJ1-1; TRBD1 aligns across 7 bases. This CDR3 region has 13 residues. The germline gives CDR1 PRHDT, CDR2 FYEKMQ (reference sequence). The J segment lost 6 bases and the V segment lost 5 bases, leaving 6 bases of the junction unmatched.

The rearrangement joins TRBV5-1 to TRBJ1-5, with D perhaps matching TRBD1 (5 bases). The V gene's germline CDR1 is SGHRS and CDR2 YFSETQ. The CDR3 runs to 12 residues. V lost 4 bases to trimming and J lost 9 bases, with 11 bases between them. The CDR3 sequence: CASSQTGTPQHF. The CDR3 DNA reads TGCGCCAGCAGCCAAACAGGAACGCCCCAGCATTTT.